One and the same sample provided the 15 T cell receptor beta chains below, sequenced in a study of cytomegalovirus exposure and HLA in healthy donors. Use of 60 Vbeta and 13 Jbeta primers characterized the PCR. Measured with immunoSEQ multiplex PCR; TCRdb has only the in-frame clones, and not every one. The table shows around 170,000 clones, with 82% occurring only once. Sequencing was done on a sample of PBMCs. These receptors came from a man between 40 and 49 years old in good health and CMV-seronegative.

This chain connects TRBV18 to TRBJ2-5; D perhaps matches TRBD2 (5 bases). The germline V gene has CDR1 KGHSH and CDR2 LQKENI. V lost 3 bases, J lost 5 bases, and 7 bases lay in between. The CDR3 is 12 amino acids. The chain's CDR3 is CASSPAGETQYF. The CDR3 DNA reads as TGTGCCAGCTCACCCGCGGGCGAGACCCAGTACTTC.

The chain combines TRBV5-1 with TRBJ2-3, with 7 bases lining up with TRBD2. Trimming at V came to 2 bases and at J to 0 bases, leaving 9 bases not matched to a gene. The CDR3 length is 17 residues. Germline V gene data show CDR1 as SGHRS and CDR2 as YFSETQ. The CDR3 spells CASSFPSSGLSTDTQYF. In DNA, the CDR3 is TGCGCCAGCAGCTTTCCCTCTAGCGGCCTAAGCACAGATACGCAGTATTTT.

The sample holds one count of this clone. This chain joins TRBV11-3 and TRBJ2-5; a weak D match, TRBD1 (6 bases). The V and J ends lost 7 bases and 0 bases respectively, with 12 bases between them. The CDR3 spans 14 residues. Looked up from germline, CDR1 is SGHNT and CDR2 is YENEEA. The CDR3 is CASTRTGYQETQYF. For the CDR3, the DNA is TGTGCCAGCACCCGAACAGGGTACCAAGAGACCCAGTACTTC.

DNA of the CDR3: TGCGCCAGCAGCACGCGAGGACAGGGTTTGGCCAAAAACATTCAGTACTTC. This translates into CASSTRGQGLAKNIQYF. The chain has TRBV5-1 and TRBJ2-4, with 8 bases aligning to TRBD1. V trimming: 4 bases; J trimming: 1 base; junction bases outside the gene matches: 10. CDR1 is SGHRS and CDR2 is YFSETQ in the germline V gene. This CDR3 is built from 17 residues.

V is TRBV5-1 and J is TRBJ2-3; 7 nucleotides agree with TRBD2. From germline, CDR1 is SGHRS and CDR2 YFSETQ. The CDR3 totals 15 residues. V lost 0 bases, J lost 4 bases, and 5 bases stayed unmatched. The CDR3 protein is CASSLVGGSADTQYF. CDR3 nucleotides: TGCGCCAGCAGCTTGGTAGGCGGGAGTGCAGATACGCAGTATTTT.

V usage is TRBV7-2 and J usage is TRBJ2-7, with TRBD2 matching 9 bases. The J segment lost 9 bases and the V segment lost 4 bases, leaving 16 bases of the junction unmatched. The CDR3 covers 16 residues. Germline-derived CDR1 and CDR2 are SGHTA and FQGNSA. The CDR3 nucleotides are TGTGCCAGCAGCTCCACCGGGGCGGGAGGGCAGTGGGGGCAGTACTTC. Translation: CASSSTGAGGQWGQYF.

This rearrangement joins TRBV29-1 to TRBJ2-1, with 11 bases matching TRBD1. V lost 8 bases and J lost 9; bases outside the gene matches: 12. The germline CDR1 and CDR2 sequences are SQVTM and ANQGSEA. This CDR3 is built from 14 residues. The CDR3: CSISRDRGLGEQFF. The CDR3 bases are TGCAGCATTTCAAGGGACAGGGGGTTGGGTGAGCAGTTCTTC.

DNA for the CDR3: TGTGCCAGCAGCACTTACCAAGAGACCCAGTACTTC. This translates into CASSTYQETQYF. V gene TRBV11-1 combines with J gene TRBJ2-5, with D uncertain. The CDR3 is 12 residues long. In germline, CDR1 is SGHAT, CDR2 FQDESV (reference sequence). V shed 5 bases and J shed 0 bases, with 4 bases lying between them. The full variable domain, rest sourced from reference TRBV11-1 and TRBJ2-5, is EAEVAQSPRYKITEKSQAVAFWCDPISGHATLYWYRQILGQGPELLVQFQDESVVDDSQLPKDRFSAERLKGVDSTLKIQPAELGDSAMYLCASSTYQETQYFGPGTRLLVL.

This clone was observed a single time. The chain employs TRBV6-5 and TRBJ1-2; D is unclear. Germline V gene data show CDR1 as MNHEY and CDR2 as SVGAGI. CDR3 size: 13 residues. V lost 0 bases and J lost 4, with 6 bases in between. The CDR3 DNA follows: TGTGCCAGCAGTTACTCCCCTCGCTATGGCTACACCTTC. Encoded protein: CASSYSPRYGYTF.

The rearrangement uses TRBV7-9 and TRBJ2-1, with TRBD2 identical over 9 bases. J was trimmed by 3 bases and V by 4 bases; bases with no gene match: 4. The CDR3 covers 15 residues. The germline V gene encodes CDR1 SEHNR and CDR2 FQNEAQ (reference sequence). CDR3 amino acids: CASSYRLAVYNEQFF. In nucleotides, the CDR3 is TGTGCCAGCAGCTACCGACTAGCGGTCTACAATGAGCAGTTCTTC.

This clone is a singleton in its sample. V gene TRBV11-1 combines with J gene TRBJ2-7, with D possibly matching TRBD1 (5 bases). The CDR3 is made up of 16 amino acids. The V end was cut by 5 bases, the J end by 1 base, with 18 bases between. The germline CDR1 and CDR2 sequences are SGHAT and FQDESV (reference sequence). The CDR3 region has the DNA TGTGCCAGCAGCCCAACAGGCAACTCCTGGTCCTACGAGCAGTACTTC. It codes for CASSPTGNSWSYEQYF.

The rearrangement links TRBV9 to TRBJ1-1; D unresolved. With 2 bases removed from V and 0 bases from J, the gap between germline ends came to 14 bases. Looked up from germline, CDR1 is SGDLS and CDR2 is YYNGEE. The CDR3 has 16 residues. In nucleotides, the CDR3 is TGTGCCAGCAGCGTCTGCTTTGGCAGTTTGAACACTGAAGCTTTCTTT. Translated, it gives CASSVCFGSLNTEAFF.

The J gene is TRBJ1-2, the V gene TRBV7-2, with 9 bases lining up with TRBD1. The CDR3 has 13 amino acids. Germline V gene sequence: CDR1 SGHTA, CDR2 FQGNSA. V was pared by 4 bases and J by 5 bases, with 2 bases of the junction left unmatched. The CDR3 loop is CASSWDRVYGYTF. CDR3 nucleotides: TGTGCCAGCAGCTGGGACAGGGTGTATGGCTACACCTTC. The entire variable domain, with the rest obtained from reference TRBV7-2 and TRBJ1-2, is as follows: GAGVSQSPSNKVTEKGKDVELRCDPISGHTALYWYRQSLGQGLEFLIYFQGNSAPDKSGLPSDRFSAERTGGSVSTLTIQRTQQEDSAVYLCASSWDRVYGYTFGSGTRLTVV.

The chain couples TRBV2 to TRBJ1-5; 10 nucleotides match TRBD1. Germline loops: CDR1 SNHLY, CDR2 FYNNEI. The junction had 3 bases not matched to a gene; V was cut back by 1 base and J by 6 bases. The CDR3 is 15 residues long. The CDR3 nucleotides are TGTGCCAGCAGTGAAGGGACAGGGGGAAGTCAGCCCCAGCATTTT. Translation: CASSEGTGGSQPQHF. Full variable domain (remainder filled in from reference TRBV2 and TRBJ1-5): EPEVTQTPSHQVTQMGQEVILRCVPISNHLYFYWYRQILGQKVEFLVSFYNNEISEKSEIFDDQFSVERPDGSNFTLKIRSTKLEDSAMYFCASSEGTGGSQPQHFGDGTRLSIL.

The rearrangement joins TRBV28 to TRBJ2-1; maybe TRBD1 (6 bases). Trimming took off 3 bases at V and 3 bases at J, with 12 bases between the two ends. The CDR3 contains 15 residues. The germline V gene has CDR1 MDHEN and CDR2 SYDVKM. The CDR3 DNA reads as TGTGCCAGCAGTTTGGATCCCAGGGGCTACAATGAGCAGTTCTTC. Its translation: CASSLDPRGYNEQFF.